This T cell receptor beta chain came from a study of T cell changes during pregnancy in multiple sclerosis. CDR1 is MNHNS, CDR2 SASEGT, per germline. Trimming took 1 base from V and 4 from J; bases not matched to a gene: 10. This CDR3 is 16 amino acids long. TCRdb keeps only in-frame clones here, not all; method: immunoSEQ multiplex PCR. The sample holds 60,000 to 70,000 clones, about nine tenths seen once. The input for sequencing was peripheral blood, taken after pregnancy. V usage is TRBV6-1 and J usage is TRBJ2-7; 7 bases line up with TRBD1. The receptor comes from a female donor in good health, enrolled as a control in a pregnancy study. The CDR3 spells CASSEGGYRGDYEQYF. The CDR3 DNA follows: TGTGCCAGCAGTGAAGGGGGTTACAGGGGAGATTACGAGCAGTACTTC.